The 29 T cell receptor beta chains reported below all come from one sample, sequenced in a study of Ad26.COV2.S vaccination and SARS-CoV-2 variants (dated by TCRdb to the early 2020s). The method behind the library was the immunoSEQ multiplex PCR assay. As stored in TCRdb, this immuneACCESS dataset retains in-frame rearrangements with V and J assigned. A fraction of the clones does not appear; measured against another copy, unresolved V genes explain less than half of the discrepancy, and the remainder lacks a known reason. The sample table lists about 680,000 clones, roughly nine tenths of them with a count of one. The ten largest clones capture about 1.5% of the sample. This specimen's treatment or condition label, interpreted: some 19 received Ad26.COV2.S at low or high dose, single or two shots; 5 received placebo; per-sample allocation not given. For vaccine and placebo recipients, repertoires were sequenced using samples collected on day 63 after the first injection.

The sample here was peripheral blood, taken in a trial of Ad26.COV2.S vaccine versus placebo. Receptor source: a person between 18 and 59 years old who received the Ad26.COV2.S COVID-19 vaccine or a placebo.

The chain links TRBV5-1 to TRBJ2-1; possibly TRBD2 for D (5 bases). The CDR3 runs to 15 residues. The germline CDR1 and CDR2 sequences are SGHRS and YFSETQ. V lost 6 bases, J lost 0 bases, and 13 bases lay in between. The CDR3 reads CASKPLGSSYNEQFF. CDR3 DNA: TGCGCCAGCAAACCACTAGGGAGCTCCTACAATGAGCAGTTCTTC.

CDR3 nucleotide sequence: TGTGCCAGCAGATTTCCAGGGGTAATGAACACTGAAGCTTTCTTT. Translating it yields CASRFPGVMNTEAFF. The chain combines TRBV5-6 with TRBJ1-1, with D possibly being TRBD1 (6 bases). This CDR3 spans 15 amino acids. Germline loops: CDR1 SGHDT, CDR2 YYEEEE. V lost 5 bases and J 0 bases, leaving 14 bases between the germline ends.

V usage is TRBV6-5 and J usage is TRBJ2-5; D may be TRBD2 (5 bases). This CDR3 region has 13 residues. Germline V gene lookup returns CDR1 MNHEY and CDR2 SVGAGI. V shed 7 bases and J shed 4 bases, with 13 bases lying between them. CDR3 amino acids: CASNTPGRETQYF. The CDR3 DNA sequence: TGTGCCAGCAACACCCCGGGGAGAGAGACCCAGTACTTC.

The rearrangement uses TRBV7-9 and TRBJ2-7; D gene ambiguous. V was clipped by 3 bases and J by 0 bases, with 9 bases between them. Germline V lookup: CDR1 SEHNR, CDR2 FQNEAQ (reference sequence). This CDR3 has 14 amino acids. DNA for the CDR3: TGTGCCAGCAGCTTCGGATGGGACTCCTACGAGCAGTACTTC. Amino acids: CASSFGWDSYEQYF.

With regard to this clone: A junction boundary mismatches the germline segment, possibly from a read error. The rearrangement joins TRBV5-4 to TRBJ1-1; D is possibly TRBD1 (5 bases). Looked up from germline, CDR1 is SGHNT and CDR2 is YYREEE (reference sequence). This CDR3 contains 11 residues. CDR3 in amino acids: CASSIDRFSLF. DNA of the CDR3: TGTGCCAGCAGCATAGACAGATTTTCGTTATTT.

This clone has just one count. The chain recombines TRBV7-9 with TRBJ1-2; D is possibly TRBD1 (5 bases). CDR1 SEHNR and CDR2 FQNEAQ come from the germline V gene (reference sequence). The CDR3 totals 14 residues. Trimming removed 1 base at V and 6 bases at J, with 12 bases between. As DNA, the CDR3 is TGTGCCAGCAGCTTAGGGCAGGGACTGGATGGCTACACCTTC. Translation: CASSLGQGLDGYTF. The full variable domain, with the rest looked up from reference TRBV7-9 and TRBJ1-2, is DTGVSQNPRHKITKRGQNVTFRCDPISEHNRLYWYRQTLGQGPEFLTYFQNEAQLEKSRLLSDRFSAERPKGSFSTLEIQRTEQGDSAMYLCASSLGQGLDGYTFGSGTRLTVV.

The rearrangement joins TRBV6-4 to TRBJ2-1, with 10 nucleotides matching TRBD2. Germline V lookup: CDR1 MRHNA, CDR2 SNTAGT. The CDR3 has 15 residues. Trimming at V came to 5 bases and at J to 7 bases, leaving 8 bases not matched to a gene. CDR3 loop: CASSHLAGVRNEQFF. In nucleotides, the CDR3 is TGTGCCAGCAGTCATCTAGCGGGAGTTAGAAATGAGCAGTTCTTC.

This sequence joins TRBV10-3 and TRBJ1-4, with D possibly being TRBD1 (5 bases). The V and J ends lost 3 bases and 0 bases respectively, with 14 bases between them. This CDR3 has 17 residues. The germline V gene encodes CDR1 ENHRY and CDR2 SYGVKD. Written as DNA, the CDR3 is TGTGCCATCAGTGACCGGAGGGGTGATTCAACTAATGAAAAACTGTTTTTT. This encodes CAISDRRGDSTNEKLFF.

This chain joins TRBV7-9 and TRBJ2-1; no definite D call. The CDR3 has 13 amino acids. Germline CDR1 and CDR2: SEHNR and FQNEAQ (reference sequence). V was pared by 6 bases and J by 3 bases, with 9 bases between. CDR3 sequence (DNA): TGTGCCAGCAGGGAAGGCAACTACAATGAGCAGTTCTTC. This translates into CASREGNYNEQFF.

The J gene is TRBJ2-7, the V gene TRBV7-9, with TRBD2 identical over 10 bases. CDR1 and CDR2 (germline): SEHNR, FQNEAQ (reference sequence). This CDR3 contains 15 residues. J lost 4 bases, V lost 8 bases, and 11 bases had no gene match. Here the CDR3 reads CASSNLAGARYEQYF. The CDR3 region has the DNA TGTGCCAGCTCCAACCTAGCGGGAGCAAGGTACGAGCAGTACTTC.

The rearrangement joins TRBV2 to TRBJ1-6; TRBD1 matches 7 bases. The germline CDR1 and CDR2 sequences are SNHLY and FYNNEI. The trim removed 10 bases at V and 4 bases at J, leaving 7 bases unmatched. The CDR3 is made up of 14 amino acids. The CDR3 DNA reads TGTGCCACCTCACGGGACAGTTATAATTCACCCCTCCACTTT. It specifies CATSRDSYNSPLHF.

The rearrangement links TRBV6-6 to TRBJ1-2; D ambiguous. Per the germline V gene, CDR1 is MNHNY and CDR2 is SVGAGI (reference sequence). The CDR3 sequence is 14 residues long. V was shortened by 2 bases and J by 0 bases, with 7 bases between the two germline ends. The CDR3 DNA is TGTGCCAGCAGTTACGATAGGACTAACTATGGCTACACCTTC. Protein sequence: CASSYDRTNYGYTF.

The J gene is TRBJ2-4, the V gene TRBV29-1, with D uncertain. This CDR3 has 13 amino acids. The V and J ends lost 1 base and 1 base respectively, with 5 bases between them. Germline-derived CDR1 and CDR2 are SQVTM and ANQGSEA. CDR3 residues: CSVEGTAKNIQYF. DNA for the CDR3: TGCAGCGTTGAAGGAACTGCCAAAAACATTCAGTACTTC.

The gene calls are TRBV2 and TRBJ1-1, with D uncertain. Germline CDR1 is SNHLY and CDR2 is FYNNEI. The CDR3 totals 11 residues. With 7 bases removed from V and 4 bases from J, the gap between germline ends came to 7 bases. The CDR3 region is CASTEGTEAFF. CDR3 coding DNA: TGTGCCAGCACCGAGGGCACTGAAGCTTTCTTT.

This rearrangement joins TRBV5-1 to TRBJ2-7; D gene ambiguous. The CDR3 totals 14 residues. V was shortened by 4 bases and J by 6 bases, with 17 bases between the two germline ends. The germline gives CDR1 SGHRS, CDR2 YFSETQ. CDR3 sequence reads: CASSPVAPSPEQYF. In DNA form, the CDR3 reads TGCGCCAGCAGCCCGGTTGCTCCCTCTCCCGAGCAGTACTTC. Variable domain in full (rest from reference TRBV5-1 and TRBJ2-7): KAGVTQTPRYLIKTRGQQVTLSCSPISGHRSVSWYQQTPGQGLQFLFEYFSETQRNKGNFPGRFSGRQFSNSRSEMNVSTLELGDSALYLCASSPVAPSPEQYFGPGTRLTVT.

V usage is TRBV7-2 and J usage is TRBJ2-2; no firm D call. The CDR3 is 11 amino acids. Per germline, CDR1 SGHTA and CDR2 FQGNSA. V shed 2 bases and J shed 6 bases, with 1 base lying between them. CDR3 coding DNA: TGTGCCAGCAGCTTACCCGGGGAGCTGTTTTTT. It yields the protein CASSLPGELFF. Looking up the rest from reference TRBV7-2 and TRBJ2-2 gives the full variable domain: GAGVSQSPSNKVTEKGKDVELRCDPISGHTALYWYRQSLGQGLEFLIYFQGNSAPDKSGLPSDRFSAERTGGSVSTLTIQRTQQEDSAVYLCASSLPGELFFGEGSRLTVL.

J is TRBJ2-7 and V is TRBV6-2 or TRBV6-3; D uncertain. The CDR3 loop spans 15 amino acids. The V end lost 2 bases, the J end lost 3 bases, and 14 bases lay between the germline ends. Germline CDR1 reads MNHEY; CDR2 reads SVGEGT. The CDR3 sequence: CASSYRNRRGYEQYF. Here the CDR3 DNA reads TGTGCCAGCAGTTACAGGAATCGTCGAGGCTACGAGCAGTACTTC.

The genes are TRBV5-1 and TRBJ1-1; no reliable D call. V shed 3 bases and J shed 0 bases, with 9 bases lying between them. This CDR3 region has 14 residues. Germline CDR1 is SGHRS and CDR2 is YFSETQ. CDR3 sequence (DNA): TGCGCCAGCAGCTCCGTAGCTGTGAACACTGAAGCTTTCTTT. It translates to CASSSVAVNTEAFF.

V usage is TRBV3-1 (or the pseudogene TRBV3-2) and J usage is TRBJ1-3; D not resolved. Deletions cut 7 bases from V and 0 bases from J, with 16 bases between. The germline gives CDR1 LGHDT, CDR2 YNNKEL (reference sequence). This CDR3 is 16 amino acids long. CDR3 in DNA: TGTGCCAGCACCCACGGATGGAGACCCTCTGGAAACACCATATATTTT. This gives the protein CASTHGWRPSGNTIYF.

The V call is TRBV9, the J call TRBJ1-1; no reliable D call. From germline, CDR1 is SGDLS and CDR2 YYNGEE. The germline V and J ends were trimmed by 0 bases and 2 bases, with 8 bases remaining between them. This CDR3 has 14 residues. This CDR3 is CASSVDPRNTEAFF. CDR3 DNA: TGTGCCAGCAGCGTAGATCCGAGAAACACTGAAGCTTTCTTT.

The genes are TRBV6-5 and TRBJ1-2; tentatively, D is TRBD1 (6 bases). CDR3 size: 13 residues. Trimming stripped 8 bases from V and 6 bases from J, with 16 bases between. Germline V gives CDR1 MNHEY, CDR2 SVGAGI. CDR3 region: CASRGGGLHGYTF. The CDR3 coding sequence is TGTGCCAGCCGAGGGGGGGGGCTCCATGGCTACACCTTC.

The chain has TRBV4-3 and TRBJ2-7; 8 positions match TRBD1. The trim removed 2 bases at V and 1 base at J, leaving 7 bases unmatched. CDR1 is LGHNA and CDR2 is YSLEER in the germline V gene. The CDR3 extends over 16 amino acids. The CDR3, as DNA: TGCGCCAGCAGCCAATCAACAGGGGGGTATTCCTACGAGCAGTACTTC. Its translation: CASSQSTGGYSYEQYF.

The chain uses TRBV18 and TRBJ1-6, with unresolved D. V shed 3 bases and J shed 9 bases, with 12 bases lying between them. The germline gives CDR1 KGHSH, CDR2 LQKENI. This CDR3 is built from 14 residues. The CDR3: CASSPVKEGSPLHF. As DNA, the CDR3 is TGTGCCAGCTCACCGGTCAAAGAGGGTTCACCCCTCCACTTT.

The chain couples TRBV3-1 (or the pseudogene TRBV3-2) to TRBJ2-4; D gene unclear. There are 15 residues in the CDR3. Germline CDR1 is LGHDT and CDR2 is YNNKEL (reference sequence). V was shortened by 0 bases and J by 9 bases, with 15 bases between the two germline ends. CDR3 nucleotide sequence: TGTGCCAGCAGCCAAGATTTGGCCCAATCCCCCATTCAGTACTTC. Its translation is CASSQDLAQSPIQYF.

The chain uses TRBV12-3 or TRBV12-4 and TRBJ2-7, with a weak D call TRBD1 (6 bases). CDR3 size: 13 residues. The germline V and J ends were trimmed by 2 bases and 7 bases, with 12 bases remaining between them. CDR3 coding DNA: TGTGCCAGCAGTTTAAGGGACAACGGGGAGCAGTACTTC. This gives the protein CASSLRDNGEQYF.

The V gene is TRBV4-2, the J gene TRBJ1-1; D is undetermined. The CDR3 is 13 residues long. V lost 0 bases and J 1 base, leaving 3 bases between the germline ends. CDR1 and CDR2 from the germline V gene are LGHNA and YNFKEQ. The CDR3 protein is CASSQEPNTEAFF. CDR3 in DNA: TGTGCCAGCAGCCAAGAACCGAACACTGAAGCTTTCTTT.

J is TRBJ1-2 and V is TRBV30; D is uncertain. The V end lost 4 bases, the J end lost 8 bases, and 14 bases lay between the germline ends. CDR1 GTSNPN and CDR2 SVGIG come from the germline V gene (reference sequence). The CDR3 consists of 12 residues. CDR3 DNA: TGTGCCTGGACAAAATCCGTTGGGGGCTACACCTTC. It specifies CAWTKSVGGYTF.

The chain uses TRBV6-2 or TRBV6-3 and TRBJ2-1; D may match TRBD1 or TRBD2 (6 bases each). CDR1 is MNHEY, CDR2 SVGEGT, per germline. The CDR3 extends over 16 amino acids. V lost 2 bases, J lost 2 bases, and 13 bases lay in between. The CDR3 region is CASSYLTGGTYNEQFF. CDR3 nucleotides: TGTGCCAGCAGTTACCTTACCGGGGGCACCTACAATGAGCAGTTCTTC.

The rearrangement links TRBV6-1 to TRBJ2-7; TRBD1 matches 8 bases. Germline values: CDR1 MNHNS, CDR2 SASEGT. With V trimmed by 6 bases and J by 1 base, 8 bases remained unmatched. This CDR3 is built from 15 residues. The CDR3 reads CASRSGTGSSYEQYF. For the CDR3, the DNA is TGTGCCAGCAGGTCCGGGACAGGTTCATCCTACGAGCAGTACTTC.